Listed below are T cell receptor beta chains from one sample, sequenced in a study of blood T cell repertoires in COVID-19. Some clones are missing from TCRdb's copy, which holds only in-frame ones; the method was immunoSEQ multiplex PCR. Seen here are about 210,000 clones, 80% to 90% observed once, and the top ten hold less than 3.5%. Sequences were obtained from peripheral blood. The source is a man over 45 with active or convalescent COVID-19. CDR3s include the opening cysteine and the closing phenylalanine or tryptophan. Each record gives: clone size, D gene, V gene, J gene, CDR3 DNA, CDR3 protein. D genes are given only for firm matches. The listing skips clone size in some rows; elsewhere it reads once, few, many or a size class.

size: .
D: TRBD2
V: TRBV7-9
J: TRBJ2-5
DNA: TGTGCCAGCAGCCCCCTTGGGGCCGGGGGGGAGACCCAGTACTTC
CDR3: CASSPLGAGGETQYF

size: .
D: .
V: TRBV30
J: TRBJ1-6
DNA: TGTGCCTGGAGAGGAGATGCGGGTTCACCCCTCCACTTT
CDR3: CAWRGDAGSPLHF

size: .
D: .
V: TRBV20-1
J: TRBJ2-6
DNA: TGCAGTGCTAGTGAGCAGGGGAGCTCTGGGGCCAACGTCCTGACTTTC
CDR3: CSASEQGSSGANVLTF

size: .
D: TRBD1
V: TRBV27
J: TRBJ2-1
DNA: TGTGCCAGCAGTTTCCGGGACAGGGATTACAATGAGCAGTTCTTC
CDR3: CASSFRDRDYNEQFF

size: .
D: TRBD2
V: TRBV6-5
J: TRBJ2-5
DNA: TGTGCCAGCAGTTGGGGGACTAGCGGACAAGAGACCCAGTACTTC
CDR3: CASSWGTSGQETQYF

size: .
D: .
V: TRBV13
J: TRBJ1-2
DNA: TGTGCCAGCAGCAACACAGGGCACGGCTACACCTTC
CDR3: CASSNTGHGYTF

size: once
D: TRBD1
V: TRBV6-5
J: TRBJ2-7
DNA: TGTGCCAGCAGTTATTTACCGGGACAGGGTTCCTACGAGCAGTACTTC
CDR3: CASSYLPGQGSYEQYF

size: few
D: TRBD2
V: TRBV29-1
J: TRBJ2-3
DNA: TGCAGCGTGGCGACTAGCGGGAACACAGATACGCAGTATTTT
CDR3: CSVATSGNTDTQYF

size: .
D: TRBD1
V: TRBV4-1
J: TRBJ1-2
DNA: TGCGCCAGCAGCCAACTCGGGACAGCTTATGGCTACACCTTC
CDR3: CASSQLGTAYGYTF

size: .
D: TRBD2
V: TRBV5-1
J: TRBJ2-1
DNA: TGCGCCAGCAGCTTTGACGGGAGGGCCATTTACAATGAGCAGTTCTTC
CDR3: CASSFDGRAIYNEQFF